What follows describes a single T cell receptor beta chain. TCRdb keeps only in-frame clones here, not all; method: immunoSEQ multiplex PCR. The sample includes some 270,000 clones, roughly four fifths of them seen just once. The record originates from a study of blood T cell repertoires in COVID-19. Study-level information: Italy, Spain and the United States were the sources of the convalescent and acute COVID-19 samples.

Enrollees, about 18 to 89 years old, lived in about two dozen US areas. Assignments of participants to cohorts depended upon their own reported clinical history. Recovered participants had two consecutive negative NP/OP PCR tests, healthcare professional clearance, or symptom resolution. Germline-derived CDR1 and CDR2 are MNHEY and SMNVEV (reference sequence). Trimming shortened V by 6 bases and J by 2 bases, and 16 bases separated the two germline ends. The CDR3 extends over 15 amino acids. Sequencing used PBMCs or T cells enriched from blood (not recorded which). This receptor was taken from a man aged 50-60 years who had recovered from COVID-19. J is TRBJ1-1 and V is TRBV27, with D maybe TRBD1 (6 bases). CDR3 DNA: TGTGCCAGCAGAGACTACAGGGCCAGAAACACTGAAGCTTTCTTT. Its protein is CASRDYRARNTEAFF.